This T cell receptor beta chain stems from a study of blood T cell repertoires in COVID-19. Only in-frame clones appear in the TCRdb table, and some are missing; sequencing was by immunoSEQ multiplex PCR. The table shows approximately 280,000 clones, with approximately 86% occurring only once. Trimming cost V 4 bases and J 7 bases, with 17 bases left between them. Germline V gene data show CDR1 as PRHDT and CDR2 as FYEKMQ (reference sequence). The CDR3 is 15 amino acids. The clonotype was recovered from a man aged 18 to 29 with active or convalescent COVID-19. The gene calls are TRBV13 and TRBJ2-1; TRBD2 might be the D (6 bases). The sequencing input was peripheral blood. Here the CDR3 reads CASSSGWLAQNEQFF. CDR3 nucleotide sequence: TGTGCCAGCAGCTCCGGGTGGCTAGCGCAAAATGAGCAGTTCTTC.